The 13 T cell receptor beta chains below all came from one sample that was sequenced in a study of spatial heterogeneity in lung cancer (dated by TCRdb to between 2017 and 2020). The time point tag for this specimen amounts to: blood at routine non-recurrence follow-up after resection. Whole RNA extracted from tumor and nontumor lung tissue, or from cryopreserved PBMC samples, was used for TCR sequencing without cell sorting. Libraries were made using 5' RACE. Sequencer: NextSeq 500. The public sequencing data were trimmed at Q25 with fastp and processed into clonotypes with MiXCR by TCRdb, which kept only in-frame beta chains. Entries that share a CDR3 protein sequence are merged under the most common genes and DNA. The sample table lists fewer than 30,000 distinct CDR3 sequences, under 6.5% of them with a count of one. Of the sample, 20% to 25% is held by the ten largest clones. This sample comprised PBMCs, obtained at follow-up. These receptors were taken from a male donor with early-stage non-small cell lung cancer.

This clonotype was detected only a few times. The V call is TRBV5-1, the J call TRBJ2-7; D unresolved. CDR1 is SGHRS, CDR2 YFSETQ, per germline. V was shortened by 2 bases and J by 9 bases, with 15 bases between the two germline ends. This CDR3 region has 13 residues. The CDR3 reads CASSFNLDTVQYV. DNA of the CDR3: TGCGCCAGCAGCTTTAACTTGGATACGGTGCAGTACGTC.

This clonotype was picked up many times. The gene calls are TRBV5-1 and TRBJ2-5; possible D gene TRBD1, 5 bases. CDR1 is SGHRS, CDR2 YFSETQ, per germline. The CDR3 covers 13 residues. The V end was cut by 3 bases, the J end by 5 bases, with 11 bases between. CDR3 coding DNA: TGCGCCAGCAGCTCCGGACACGGGGAGACCCAGTACTTC. Its translation is CASSSGHGETQYF.

This clonotype appeared many times. The gene calls are TRBV29-1 and TRBJ1-1; D remains ambiguous. The CDR3 sequence is 13 residues long. Germline CDR1 reads SQVTM; CDR2 reads ANQGSEA. The V end was cut by 6 bases, the J end by 2 bases, with 13 bases between. In DNA form, the CDR3 reads TGCAGCGTCAACGGAAACCCTAACACTGAAGCTTTCTTT. Translating it yields CSVNGNPNTEAFF.

This clonotype was seen at least ten times. The V call is TRBV7-2, the J call TRBJ1-2, with 7 bases that match TRBD1. CDR3 length equals 15 residues. V shed 5 bases and J 4 bases; nucleotides not matched to a gene: 10. The germline gives CDR1 SGHTA, CDR2 FQGNSA. In nucleotides, the CDR3 is TGTGCCAGCAGCCCACACAGGGGAGCTATCTATGGCTACACCTTC. Translated: CASSPHRGAIYGYTF.

This clonotype was observed many times. This rearrangement joins TRBV21-1 to TRBJ2-1; TRBD1 is the table's D call, not checked against the DNA. TRBV21-1 is reported as a pseudogene. The CDR3 extends over 14 amino acids. The CDR3 nucleotides read TGTGCCAGCAGAGACAGGGGCGGGTCCTATGAGCAGTTCTTC. Protein: CASRDRGGSYEQFF.

This clonotype was detected many times. V usage is TRBV2 and J usage is TRBJ2-2, with D unresolved. CDR3 length: 15 residues. CDR1 and CDR2 from the germline V gene are SNHLY and FYNNEI. Between the trimmed V and J ends, which lost 6 bases and 0 bases, there was a span of 11 bases. The CDR3 region has the DNA TGTGCCAGCAGCCCCGGGCGGACGAACACCGGGGAGCTGTTTTTT. Encoded protein: CASSPGRTNTGELFF.

The sample holds one count of this clonotype. This clone may be a read error of a much larger clone one base away. This chain connects TRBV11-2 to TRBJ1-1; D perhaps matches TRBD1 (6 bases). The germline gives CDR1 SGHAT, CDR2 FQNNGV. The CDR3 spans 12 residues. CDR3 bases: TGTGTCAGCAGCTCCGGCAGGGGCGAAGCTTTCTTT. It is translated as CVSSSGRGEAFF.

V gene TRBV5-1 combines with J gene TRBJ2-6; tentatively, D is TRBD1 (6 bases). The CDR3 is made up of 15 amino acids. The V and J ends lost 4 bases and 1 base respectively, with 9 bases between them. Germline CDR1 reads SGHRS; CDR2 reads YFSETQ. CDR3 loop: CASSVRGSGANVLTF. The CDR3 DNA reads TGCGCCAGCAGCGTCAGGGGTTCTGGGGCCAACGTCCTGACTTTC.

Many counts were recorded for this clonotype. The CDR3 nucleotides are TGTGCCAGCAGCGTAGGGGCGGGAGTCGCTAACTATGGCTACACCTTC. Encoded protein: CASSVGAGVANYGYTF. The chain couples TRBV9 to TRBJ1-2; no clear D. In germline, CDR1 is SGDLS, CDR2 YYNGEE. Between the trimmed V and J ends, which lost 0 bases and 0 bases, there was a span of 12 bases. The CDR3 totals 16 residues.

Many counts were recorded for this clonotype. The rearrangement uses TRBV6-1 and TRBJ1-1; no clear D. Between the trimmed V and J ends, which lost 1 base and 0 bases, there was a span of 9 bases. Germline V lookup: CDR1 MNHNS, CDR2 SASEGT. This CDR3 is built from 15 residues. CDR3 sequence (DNA): TGTGCCAGCAGTGAAGGGCCGGGCCTGAACACTGAAGCTTTCTTT. Its protein is CASSEGPGLNTEAFF.

This clonotype was counted ten times or more. The chain joins TRBV5-1 to TRBJ2-6; D not resolved. The ends were cut back, 2 bases at V and 4 bases at J, with 10 bases in the middle. The CDR3 has 15 residues. Germline-derived CDR1 and CDR2 are SGHRS and YFSETQ. CDR3: CASSFGDSGANVLTF. The DNA of the CDR3 is TGCGCCAGCAGCTTTGGGGATTCAGGGGCCAACGTCCTGACTTTC.

This rearrangement joins TRBV6-1 to TRBJ2-3; a weak D match, TRBD1 (7 bases). The CDR3 covers 16 residues. The germline gives CDR1 MNHNS, CDR2 SASEGT. Trimming pared 6 bases from V and 7 bases from J, leaving 23 bases between. The CDR3 coding sequence is TGTGCCAGCAGCCCCAGGGGGGCGGATCGCCTTAATACGCAGTATTTT. It encodes CASSPRGADRLNTQYF.

This clonotype was counted only a few times. This chain uses TRBV6-2 or TRBV6-3 with TRBJ1-5; D is possibly TRBD1 (6 bases). The V end was cut by 0 bases, the J end by 3 bases, with 15 bases between. The length of the CDR3 is 17 residues. CDR1 and CDR2 from the germline V gene are MNHEY and SVGEGT. The CDR3: CASSYSSWDINNQPQHF. The CDR3 coding sequence is TGTGCCAGCAGTTACTCGAGTTGGGACATCAACAATCAGCCCCAGCATTTT.